This entry features one TCR beta chain sequence. It lacks a known antigen. From the cysteine through the phenylalanine, the CDR3 covers 14 amino acids. Kept here is only the CDR3 DNA, which spans 42 bases and is read in frame from base 1. Sequences KGHSH (CDR1) and LQKENI (CDR2) are obtained from the germline V gene. Unmatched junction bases come to 3, with V trimmed by 2 bases and J by 3 bases. This sample was taken from a study of cytomegalovirus exposure and HLA in healthy donors (dated by TCRdb to the late 2010s). Background for the entire study: An earlier analysis of several hundred of the donors reported approximately 260 Gb of sequence data and some 110 million unique TCR beta sequences obtained from 180 million or so T cells. An early release covering 550 to 700 HLA-typed donors comprised about 290 gigabases of sequencing data and roughly 86 million unique TCR sequences. Of the 350 to 450 genotyped donors, 75% to 85% were placed in the genetic ancestry cluster associated with self-reported Caucasian donors. The aim of the study was to test whether cataloging public T cell receptors could identify signatures of past pathogen exposure. The T cell repertoires of several hundred subjects were profiled by immunosequencing and related to cytomegalovirus serostatus. In addition to the first cohort of 666 subjects, a separate validation cohort of 120 different subjects was used. To predict cytomegalovirus infection status, the study combined high-throughput TCR immunosequencing, statistical association of individual TCRs with disease status, and machine learning. A later analysis re-examined previously published TCR beta repertoires from just over 650 donors and added high-resolution HLA genotyping to investigate patterns of TCR occurrence. Rather than drawing on any new phenotypic data, the later analysis identified candidate immune exposures from TCR beta sequences and the way those sequences occurred across donors. An earlier analysis of about 620 of the donors applied high-throughput TCR beta sequencing to assess whether each TCR beta V gene segment acted as functional or pseudogenic. Donor age, sex, ethnicity and CMV serostatus were compiled together with the repertoire data. A later genetic analysis took genome-wide SNP genotypes for about three fifths of the roughly 700 donors and used that subset as a discovery cohort. All discovery cohort repertoires had been generated using a single sequencing platform. Both class I and class II loci were covered by HLA typing, at four-digit resolution. Typing coverage varied by locus: 629-630 donors for A, B, C, DRB1 and DQB1; around 560 for DQA1; about 590 for DPA1; some 470 for DPB1. Roughly 5 DR-DQ haplotypes were handled as single units for association and clustering because linkage in the cohort was strong. Among around 400 genotyped donors of the cohort, an average of about 240,000 unique TCR beta nucleotide sequences were sequenced per donor, roughly 18% of them non-productive. What the study reported, not specific to this receptor: Because counts were too low, approximately 18 rarely observed V segments, including chromosome 9 orphons, were excluded from the earlier analysis of 500 to 700 of the donors. Compared with the roughly 700-donor mean, donors in an Asian-associated ancestry cluster had fewer N-insertions in productive TCRs, according to a later genetic analysis. In vitro tests confirmed that a few of the cytomegalovirus-associated TCR beta chains recognize cytomegalovirus antigens. CMV serostatus was the only immune exposure information available for the cohort. Presence/absence analyses assumed roughly uniform sequencing depth across donors, an assumption that may not hold. Correlated functional status among segregating V segments might be attributable to linkage disequilibrium, but an unknown experimental factor could not be ruled out. Compared with equally common non-associated chains, HLA-associated TCR beta chains in a later analysis were more clonally expanded and had lower generation probabilities. In the study, about 150 TCR beta chains were listed as associated with cytomegalovirus. In a later analysis, around 15,000 TCR beta sequences were associated with specific HLA alleles at a false discovery rate of 0.05. While some public TCRs were present in many individuals, most TCR sequences turned up only very rarely across donors. The classifier was reported to diagnose cytomegalovirus status with high specificity and sensitivity in both the original and validation cohorts. Strong co-occurrence of HLA alleles, especially DR and DQ, made assigning TCR associations to individual alleles difficult. Some IMGT-functional V segments, including TRBV6-2 and TRBV6-3, could not be distinguished by the 87-base-pair reads and were therefore excluded. A further reported finding was that TCR beta sequences accurately predicted the HLA-A and HLA-B alleles for most subjects in the first cohort. The authors suggested that the approach could potentially be generalized to other disease states and immunological phenotypes. According to a later analysis, TCR association rates differed among HLA loci, with DRB1 alleles showing the most associated TCRs and HLA-C alleles showing the fewest. In this cohort, only TCR beta chains were sequenced, and detectable features were limited by the absence of alpha or paired-chain data. A later analysis reported that several top co-occurrence clusters appeared linked to parvovirus B19, influenza, CMV and Epstein-Barr virus. A cluster of highly shared sequence variants was judged likely to represent a technical artifact of the sequencing pipeline. HLA typing was unavailable for some donors at each locus, so association tests used only the typed subset. In an earlier analysis of some 500 of the donors, most TCR beta V segments appeared in productive rearrangements about 87% or about 30% of the time, broadly matching IMGT annotations. An association between a missense DCLRE1C variant and V-gene and J-gene trimming of TCR beta chains was found in a later genetic analysis and replicated in an independent cohort. Most CMV-associated TCR beta chains appeared to be HLA-restricted in a later analysis, and the HLA associations seemed to be driven largely by CMV exposure.

In total, roughly 670 healthy bone marrow donors made up the cohort. Cohort members were all nominally healthy when sampled, although unrecorded immune exposures were likely present. The donor tested CMV seropositive and was one of the 289 seropositive cohort members. A peripheral blood sample was collected from each donor, and TCR beta sequencing was performed on peripheral blood mononuclear cells. The Qiagen DNeasy Blood Extraction Kit was used to extract genomic DNA from the blood cell samples. Receptor libraries were prepared by the immunoSEQ multiplex PCR assay. The multiplex PCR relied on a mix of 60 forward primers for TCR Vbeta segments and 13 reverse primers for TCR Jbeta segments. The CDR3 region of rearranged TCR beta genes was amplified from genomic DNA by a multiplex PCR assay. On the Illumina HiSeq System, the amplified TCR beta libraries were sequenced as 87-base-pair reads. Regarding the original processing steps: In a later analysis, approximately 74 million unique TCR beta chains were counted across the 666 repertoires, and around 10 million of these chains were shared by at least two donors. Raw reads were error-corrected and collapsed into unique sequences with a nearest-neighbor algorithm that merged closely related sequences to remove PCR and sequencing errors. To assign V, D and J gene segments, CDR3 sequences were aligned to IMGT reference sequences. For a sequence to be retained, a match of at least six nucleotides to both a V gene segment and a J gene segment was required. A rearrangement was called productive if the CDR3 had no stop codons and remained in frame with V and J, and every other rearrangement was called non-productive. Following IMGT convention, CDR3 was defined as the stretch from the second conserved V-encoded cysteine to the conserved J-encoded phenylalanine. Sequences without an unambiguous match to a single V gene segment were excluded from the earlier analysis of 500 to 700 of the donors. In an earlier analysis of approximately 590 of the donors, a V segment was called functional when productive rearrangements were above 56.7%, and segregating when the standard deviation between donors exceeded 5%. A statistical classification framework was built for diagnosing cytomegalovirus status from the catalog of TCR beta chain sequences. A later analysis assigned V and J genes by comparing TCR nucleotide sequences with IMGT/GENE-DB human TR gene sequences. In a later analysis, CDR3 sequences and most-parsimonious VDJ recombination scenarios were assigned using the TCRdist pipeline. In a later analysis, each TCR beta chain was defined by its CDR3 amino acid sequence together with its V-gene family, and reads lacking a unique V-gene family were excluded. As a way to deal with suspected cross-contamination and a sequencing artifact, a later analysis dropped more than 500 nucleotide sequences that were highly shared and had low generation probability. In a later analysis, a clonal expansion index was calculated for each public chain from normalized within-repertoire ranks of inferred template counts. In a later analysis, generation probabilities were computed using a VDJ recombination model fitted to out-of-frame rearrangements, and the results were checked against IGoR. Hypergeometric tests were used in a later analysis to score TCR-TCR, TCR-HLA and TCR-CMV co-occurrence, with a repertoire-size bias correction applied to the TCR pairs. A later analysis estimated false discovery rates by permuting HLA or CMV assignments 20 times. In a later analysis, co-occurring TCRs were grouped with DBSCAN, and TCRdist sequence similarity was added when clustering was performed within HLA-allele-positive subsets. Co-occurrence clustering excluded repertoires with fewer than 30,000 or more than 120,000 public chains, plus five with anomalous nucleotide sharing. Here the immuneACCESS table is served through TCRdb, limited to in-frame sequences with V and J called. Missing clones are a known gap in these copies; in checked studies unresolved V genes cover under half, and the rest lacks a known reason. V and J calls and clone size are copied from that table; D and trimming were computed from the DNA. This sample's clone table shows some 200,000 clones. The ten largest clones add up to 1.1% of the sample.

Sequences were obtained from PBMCs. In this chain, TRBV18 is recombined with TRBJ2-5; the central 7 bases match TRBD2. The source is a girl aged 2 to 9 in good health and CMV-seropositive. The CDR3 protein is CASSPGREKETQYF. The DNA sequence reads TGTGCCAGCTCACCAGGGAGGGAAAAAGAGACCCAGTACTTC.